A single sample gave rise to the 13 T cell receptor beta chains below, sequenced in a study of CD8+ T cells in alopecia areata (dated by TCRdb to 2017 to 2018). To prepare the library, the immunoSEQ multiplex PCR assay was applied. To provide template for TCR sequencing, every sample had RNA extracted and reverse transcribed into cDNA. TCRdb holds this immuneACCESS table with in-frame rearrangements only. Some clones are missing; in checked studies, unresolved V genes explain under half, and the rest has no known cause. For this sample the table gives 140,000 or so clones, of which 62% were detected only once. The top ten constitute 35% to 45% of the sample. Material for sequencing was CD8+ T cells sorted from blood. The receptor set was obtained from a human donor in good health.

The V gene is TRBV10-2, the J gene TRBJ2-3; no clear D gene. The V gene's germline CDR1 is WSHSY and CDR2 SAAADI. The CDR3 length is 14 residues. The V end lost 6 bases, the J end lost 5 bases, and 15 bases lay between the germline ends. The CDR3 DNA follows: TGCGCCAGCAGCTCCGAAACCGCCGGAGATACGCAGTATTTT. Protein sequence: CASSSETAGDTQYF.

V usage is TRBV29-1 and J usage is TRBJ1-3; D is ambiguous. There are 15 residues in the CDR3. The V gene lost 4 bases and the J gene lost 2 bases, with 15 bases spanning the gap. The germline V gene encodes CDR1 SQVTM and CDR2 ANQGSEA. The CDR3 DNA reads TGCAGCGTTGGGTTTTCGGGAAGGACTGGAAACACCATATATTTT. This encodes CSVGFSGRTGNTIYF.

The chain joins TRBV15 to TRBJ2-7; D is tentatively TRBD1 or TRBD2 (5 bases each). Germline V gene sequence: CDR1 LNHNV, CDR2 YYDKDF (reference sequence). The CDR3 has 15 residues. The ends were cut back, 1 base at V and 2 bases at J, with 12 bases in the middle. In DNA, the CDR3 is TGTGCCACCAGCAGAGGGGACCCTTGGCCCTACGAGCAGTACTTC. This sequence encodes CATSRGDPWPYEQYF.

In its sample, this clone was seen a few times. This chain connects TRBV20-1 to TRBJ2-5, with no clear D. CDR3 length: 10 amino acids. Germline V gives CDR1 DFQATT, CDR2 SNEGSKA (reference sequence). Deletions cut 5 bases from V and 5 bases from J, with 6 bases between. CDR3 bases: TGCAGTGCTCCGTCGGAGACCCAGTACTTC. This encodes CSAPSETQYF.

This sequence joins TRBV9 and TRBJ2-1; 10 bases fit TRBD1. V shed 1 base and J 0 bases; nucleotides not matched to a gene: 4. This CDR3 comprises 17 residues. Germline-derived CDR1 and CDR2 are SGDLS and YYNGEE. The CDR3 nucleotides are TGTGCCAGCAGCGTAAGGGGGACAGGGGACTCCTACAATGAGCAGTTCTTC. Translated: CASSVRGTGDSYNEQFF.

A remark on this clone: A read error is possible here, since a much larger clone lies one base away. This sample also contains other DNA sequences that code for the same CDR3. The chain recombines TRBV4-1 with TRBJ2-1; D gene ambiguous. Germline V gene data show CDR1 as MGHRA and CDR2 as YSYEKL. The CDR3 extends over 12 amino acids. V was trimmed by 0 bases and J by 9 bases, leaving 6 bases between them. The CDR3 here is CASSQDFGEQFF. CDR3 DNA: TGCGCCAGCAGCCAAGATTTTGGTGAGCAGTTCTTC.

This chain connects TRBV7-2 to TRBJ2-7, with 12 positions matching TRBD2. The CDR3 is 13 amino acids. V lost 8 bases, J lost 4 bases, and 3 bases stayed unmatched. The germline V gene has CDR1 SGHTA and CDR2 FQGNSA. Written as DNA, the CDR3 is TGTGCCAGCGGACTAGCGGGACTGTACGAGCAGTACTTC. This gives the protein CASGLAGLYEQYF.

The V gene is TRBV13, the J gene TRBJ2-7; no definite D call. Deletions cut 5 bases from V and 4 bases from J, with 12 bases between. The germline V gene encodes CDR1 PRHDT and CDR2 FYEKMQ (reference sequence). There are 13 residues in the CDR3. The CDR3 loop is CASSPPDGYEQYF. CDR3 DNA: TGTGCCAGCAGCCCCCCGGACGGGTACGAGCAGTACTTC.

The chain has TRBV7-9 and TRBJ2-7; D is perhaps TRBD2 (5 bases). The V end lost 5 bases, the J end lost 6 bases, and 17 bases lay between the germline ends. CDR1 SEHNR and CDR2 FQNEAQ come from the germline V gene (reference sequence). CDR3 size: 14 residues. The CDR3 DNA reads TGTGCCAGCAGCGCATCCATGAGGGCGAGCGAGCAGTACTTC. The encoded protein is CASSASMRASEQYF.

V is TRBV7-9 and J is TRBJ2-7; D gene unclear. The CDR3 totals 13 residues. Trimming left V 6 bases short and J 2 bases short, with 11 bases between. Germline V gives CDR1 SEHNR, CDR2 FQNEAQ (reference sequence). CDR3 DNA sequence: TGTGCCAGCAGTTTGGTGAATACCTACGAGCAGTACTTC. Its protein product is CASSLVNTYEQYF.

This clone came up a few times. V usage is TRBV14 and J usage is TRBJ1-2; TRBD1 matches 9 bases. The CDR3 length is 14 residues. Trimming at V came to 1 base and at J to 7 bases, leaving 4 bases not matched to a gene. The germline CDR1 and CDR2 sequences are SGHDN and FVKESK. The CDR3 loop is CASSQGDRVFGYTF. The CDR3 region has the DNA TGTGCCAGCAGCCAAGGGGACAGGGTTTTTGGCTACACCTTC.

This sequence joins TRBV4-1 and TRBJ2-7; D ambiguous. V was cut by 0 bases and J by 0 bases, with 12 bases left in between. CDR1 and CDR2 from the germline V gene are MGHRA and YSYEKL. This CDR3 is 16 amino acids long. In DNA form, the CDR3 reads TGCGCCAGCAGCCAAGAGTTTGGCGCAAGCTCCTACGAGCAGTACTTC. This gives the protein CASSQEFGASSYEQYF.

The chain combines TRBV13 with TRBJ2-5; 8 bases map to TRBD1. Trimming took 2 bases from V and 1 from J; bases not matched to a gene: 9. The CDR3 totals 17 residues. Germline-derived CDR1 and CDR2 are PRHDT and FYEKMQ (reference sequence). For the CDR3, the DNA is TGTGCCAGCAGCTTAAAGACAGGGGAACGCATCCAAGAGACCCAGTACTTC. Its translation is CASSLKTGERIQETQYF.